This TCR beta chain was sequenced in a study of identical twins. TCRdb used MiXCR to reprocess the 5' RACE reads, holding one entry per CDR3 protein. Here the sample spans more than 600,000 distinct CDR3 sequences, 18% being singletons. The germline CDR1 and CDR2 sequences are ENHRY and SYGVKD. CDR3 size: 15 residues. The V and J ends lost 2 bases and 4 bases, in that order; junction bases with no gene match: 2. This clonotype has only a few counts. In addition, the sample was reused for a study of T cells expressing NK-cell markers.

The sequenced material came from PBMCs. The chain is built from TRBV10-3 and TRBJ2-5; 12 bases align to TRBD2. The receptor's source is a woman younger than 35 in good health. For the CDR3, the DNA is TGTGCCATCAGTGAGGCGGGACTAGCGGGAGAGACCCAGTACTTC. Translating gives CAISEAGLAGETQYF.